The T cell receptor (beta chain) under discussion was sequenced for a study of blood T cell repertoires in COVID-19. Overall study context: The analysed material was cDNA or gDNA that came from T cells, B-cell-depleted T cells, or PBMCs.

This CDR3 is 14 amino acids long. V lost 2 bases, J lost 8 bases, and 7 bases stayed unmatched. CDR1 is SGHAT, CDR2 FQNNGV, per germline. Seattle's enrolled individuals joined amid active infection and were then monitored longitudinally. The assay was immunoSEQ multiplex PCR, and TCRdb's table has in-frame clones only and misses some. Of around 430,000 clones listed, roughly 88% were seen once; the top ten hold around 13%. Sequenced input: peripheral blood. The source is a woman in her forties or fifties with COVID-19, enrolled during active disease. The chain combines TRBV11-2 with TRBJ1-2; 8 nucleotides agree with TRBD1. CDR3 nucleotides: TGTGCCAGCAGCTTATCCCCAGGGGGCTACGGCTACACCTTC. Translation gives CASSLSPGGYGYTF.